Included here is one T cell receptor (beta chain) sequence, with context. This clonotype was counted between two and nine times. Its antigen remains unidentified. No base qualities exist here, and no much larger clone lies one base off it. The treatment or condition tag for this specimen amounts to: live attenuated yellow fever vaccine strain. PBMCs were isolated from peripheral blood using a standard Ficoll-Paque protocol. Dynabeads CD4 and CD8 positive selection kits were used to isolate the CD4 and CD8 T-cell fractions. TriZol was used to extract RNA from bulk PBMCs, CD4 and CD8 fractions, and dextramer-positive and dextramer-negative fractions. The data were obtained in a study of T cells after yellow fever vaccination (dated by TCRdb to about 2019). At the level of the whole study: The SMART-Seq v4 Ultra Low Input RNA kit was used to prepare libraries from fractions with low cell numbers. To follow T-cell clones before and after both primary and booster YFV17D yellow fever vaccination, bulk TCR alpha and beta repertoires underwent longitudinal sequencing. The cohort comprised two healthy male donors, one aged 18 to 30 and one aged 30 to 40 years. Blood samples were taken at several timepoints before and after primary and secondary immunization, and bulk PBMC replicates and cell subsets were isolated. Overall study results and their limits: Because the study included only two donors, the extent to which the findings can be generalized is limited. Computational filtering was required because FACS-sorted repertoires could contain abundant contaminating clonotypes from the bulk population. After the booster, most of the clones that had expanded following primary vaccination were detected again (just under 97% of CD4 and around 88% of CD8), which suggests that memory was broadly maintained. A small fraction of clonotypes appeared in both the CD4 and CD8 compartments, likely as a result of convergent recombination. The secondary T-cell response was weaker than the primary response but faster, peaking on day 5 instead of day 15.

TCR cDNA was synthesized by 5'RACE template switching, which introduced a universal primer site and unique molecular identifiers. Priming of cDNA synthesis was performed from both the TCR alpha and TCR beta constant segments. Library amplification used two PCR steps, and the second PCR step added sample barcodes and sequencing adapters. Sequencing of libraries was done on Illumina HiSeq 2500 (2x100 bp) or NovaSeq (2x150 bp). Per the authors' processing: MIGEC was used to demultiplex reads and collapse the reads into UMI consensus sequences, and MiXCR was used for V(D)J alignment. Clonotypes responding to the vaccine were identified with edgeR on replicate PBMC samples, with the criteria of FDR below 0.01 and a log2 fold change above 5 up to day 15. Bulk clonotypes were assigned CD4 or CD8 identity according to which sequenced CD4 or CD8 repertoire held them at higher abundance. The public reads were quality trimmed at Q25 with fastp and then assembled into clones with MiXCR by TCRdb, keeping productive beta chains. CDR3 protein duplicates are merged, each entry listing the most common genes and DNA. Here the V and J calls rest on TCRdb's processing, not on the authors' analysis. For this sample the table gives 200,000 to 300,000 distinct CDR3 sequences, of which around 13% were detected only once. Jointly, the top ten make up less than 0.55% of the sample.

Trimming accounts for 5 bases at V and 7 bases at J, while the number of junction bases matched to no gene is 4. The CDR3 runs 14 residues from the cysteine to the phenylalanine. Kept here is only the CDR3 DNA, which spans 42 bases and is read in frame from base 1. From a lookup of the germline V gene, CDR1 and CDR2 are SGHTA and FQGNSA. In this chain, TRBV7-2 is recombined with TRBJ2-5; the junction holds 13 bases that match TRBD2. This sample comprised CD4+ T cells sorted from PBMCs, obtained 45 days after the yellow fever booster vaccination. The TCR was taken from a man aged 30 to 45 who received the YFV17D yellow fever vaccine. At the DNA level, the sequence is TGTGCCAGCAGCCCGGGACTAGCGGGATTGACCCAGTACTTC. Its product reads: CASSPGLAGLTQYF.